A single sample is the source of the 19 T cell receptor beta chains below, sequenced in a study of T cell responses to AZD1222 COVID-19 vaccine. Sequencing was performed with immunoSEQ multiplex PCR; in TCRdb, only in-frame clones are kept and a portion is missing. The repertoire includes 75,000 to 100,000 clones, roughly 87% of them detected once, and less than 6% sits in the top ten. Sample: peripheral blood, taken on day 0 of AZD1222 vaccination. All receptors come from an adult in good health.

This clone was seen a handful of times. The rearrangement uses TRBV5-1 and TRBJ2-7, with 9 positions matching TRBD2. The V segment lost 0 bases and the J segment 2 bases; nucleotides outside the gene matches: 3. Germline values: CDR1 SGHRS, CDR2 YFSETQ. The CDR3 spans 15 residues. CDR3 nucleotides: TGCGCCAGCAGCTTGGAGATAGCGGGGGCCTACGAGCAGTACTTC. This translates into CASSLEIAGAYEQYF.

The chain carries TRBV24-1 and TRBJ1-5; D remains ambiguous. Per germline, CDR1 KGHDR and CDR2 SFDVKD. The CDR3 runs 13 residues. Trimming took off 1 base at V and 9 bases at J, with 9 bases between the two ends. CDR3 sequence reads: CATSDFGVGPQHF. CDR3 in DNA: TGTGCCACCAGTGATTTCGGGGTAGGGCCCCAGCATTTT.

This chain links TRBV2 with TRBJ1-3; weak D call: TRBD1 (6 bases). CDR1 and CDR2 from the germline V gene are SNHLY and FYNNEI. Between the trimmed V and J ends, which lost 4 bases and 2 bases, there was a span of 15 bases. This CDR3 has 16 amino acids. The CDR3 loop is CASSVGLGGAGNTIYF. In DNA form, the CDR3 reads TGTGCCAGCAGTGTTGGATTAGGGGGGGCTGGAAACACCATATATTTT.

The rearrangement links TRBV2 to TRBJ1-1; TRBD1 aligns across 7 bases. Germline values: CDR1 SNHLY, CDR2 FYNNEI. The CDR3 sequence is 14 residues long. Trimming cost V 3 bases and J 3 bases; bases outside gene matches: 4. This CDR3 is CASSEQGGDTEAFF. For the CDR3, the DNA is TGTGCCAGCAGTGAGCAGGGGGGGGACACTGAAGCTTTCTTT.

The V and J genes are TRBV29-1 and TRBJ1-3, with TRBD1 identical over 7 bases. Losses at the gene ends were 8 bases for V and 3 bases for J; bases not matched to a gene: 10. Looked up from germline, CDR1 is SQVTM and CDR2 is ANQGSEA. CDR3 length: 14 amino acids. The CDR3 region is CSTKQGLSGNTIYF. The CDR3 nucleotides read TGCAGCACGAAACAGGGGCTTAGTGGAAACACCATATATTTT. Variable domain in full (rest from reference TRBV29-1 and TRBJ1-3): SAVISQKPSRDICQRGTSLTIQCQVDSQVTMMFWYRQQPGQSLTLIATANQGSEATYESGFVIDKFPISRPNLTFSTLTVSNMSPEDSSIYLCSTKQGLSGNTIYFGEGSWLTVV.

The chain has TRBV28 and TRBJ1-2; the D is unclear. V lost 5 bases and J 0 bases, leaving 13 bases between the germline ends. The CDR3 sequence is 15 residues long. Germline V gene data show CDR1 as MDHEN and CDR2 as SYDVKM. CDR3 DNA sequence: TGTGCCAGCAGTCCCCCCGGGCCTACTAACTATGGCTACACCTTC. Protein product: CASSPPGPTNYGYTF.

CDR3 in amino acids: CASSSGQLQLGQFF. The CDR3 nucleotides are TGCGCCAGCAGCTCGGGACAGCTTCAATTGGGGCAGTTCTTC. This chain joins TRBV5-1 and TRBJ2-1; 7 bases align to TRBD1. The junction had 12 bases not matched to a gene; V was cut back by 3 bases and J by 12 bases. This CDR3 is built from 14 residues. Germline CDR1 and CDR2: SGHRS and YFSETQ.

The genes are TRBV6-5 and TRBJ2-1; 11 nucleotides agree with TRBD2. The CDR3 is 15 amino acids. CDR1 and CDR2 from the germline V gene are MNHEY and SVGAGI. J gave up 7 bases and V 7 bases, and 9 bases lay outside the gene matches. The CDR3 region is CASTRLAGLRNEQFF. For the CDR3, the DNA is TGTGCCAGCACTCGACTAGCGGGACTCCGGAATGAGCAGTTCTTC.

This chain uses TRBV18 with TRBJ1-1, with 8 nucleotides matching TRBD1. Germline CDR1 KGHSH, CDR2 LQKENI. The CDR3 runs 17 residues. Germline trimming cut 1 base from V and 1 base from J; bases unmatched to any gene: 8. This chain's CDR3 is CASSPRRQGAGNTEAFF. CDR3 in DNA: TGTGCCAGCTCACCACGAAGGCAGGGGGCTGGGAACACTGAAGCTTTCTTT. Using reference TRBV18 and TRBJ1-1 for the parts outside the CDR3, the full variable domain is NAGVMQNPRHLVRRRGQEARLRCSPMKGHSHVYWYRQLPEEGLKFMVYLQKENIIDESGMPKERFSAEFPKEGPSILRIQQVVRGDSAAYFCASSPRRQGAGNTEAFFGQGTRLTVV.

Of note for this clone: The same CDR3 arises from other DNA sequences in this sample as well. V gene TRBV10-3 combines with J gene TRBJ2-5; D is unclear. The CDR3 is 15 residues long. V was trimmed by 2 bases and J by 2 bases, leaving 12 bases between them. Looked up from germline, CDR1 is ENHRY and CDR2 is SYGVKD. The DNA of the CDR3 is TGTGCCATCAGTGAGCGAAGACCACCGCAAGAGACCCAGTACTTC. Protein sequence: CAISERRPPQETQYF.

The chain uses TRBV5-4 and TRBJ2-7; 8 bases map to TRBD2. Germline trimming cut 4 bases from V and 0 bases from J; bases unmatched to any gene: 12. The CDR3 runs to 17 residues. Germline values: CDR1 SGHNT, CDR2 YYREEE (reference sequence). The CDR3 region has the DNA TGTGCCAGCAGCGTCCGACTTGGGACTAGTCCCTCCTACGAGCAGTACTTC. Translating it yields CASSVRLGTSPSYEQYF.

The chain links TRBV28 to TRBJ2-1; D is possibly TRBD1 (6 bases). Deletions cut 3 bases from V and 8 bases from J, with 17 bases between. The CDR3 sequence is 15 residues long. Germline CDR1 and CDR2: MDHEN and SYDVKM. CDR3 DNA: TGTGCCAGCAGTTTGTTCAGCAGGACAGTTGATGAGCAGTTCTTC. This encodes CASSLFSRTVDEQFF.

V gene TRBV6-5 combines with J gene TRBJ2-7, with TRBD1 matching over 10 bases. Germline CDR1 reads MNHEY; CDR2 reads SVGAGI. With 5 bases clipped from V and 5 bases from J, the junction kept 6 bases outside the gene matches. There are 14 residues in the CDR3. The CDR3 DNA is TGTGCCAGCAGTCGCGGACAGGGGGGCGACGAGCAGTACTTC. Protein product: CASSRGQGGDEQYF.

J is TRBJ1-4 and V is TRBV7-9; D remains unclear. The CDR3 has 16 residues. Germline V gives CDR1 SEHNR, CDR2 FQNEAQ (reference sequence). With 5 bases removed from V and 8 bases from J, the gap between germline ends came to 21 bases. As DNA, the CDR3 is TGTGCCAGCAGCCCAGCCGGCAGAGTCCGTGGGGAAAAACTGTTTTTT. Its translation: CASSPAGRVRGEKLFF.

This clone has more than one count but fewer than ten. The chain carries TRBV12-3 or TRBV12-4 and TRBJ1-2, with D hard to call. This CDR3 region has 13 residues. Trimming took 6 bases from V and 6 from J, leaving 14 bases between them. CDR3 in amino acids: CASSRQLLDGYTF. CDR3 coding DNA: TGTGCCAGCAGCCGGCAGTTGTTGGATGGCTACACCTTC.

This chain links TRBV5-4 with TRBJ2-1; no definite D call. CDR3 size: 14 residues. Trimming took off 0 bases at V and 5 bases at J, with 9 bases between the two ends. The germline gives CDR1 SGHNT, CDR2 YYREEE (reference sequence). This CDR3 reads CASSLGQANNEQFF. In DNA form, the CDR3 reads TGTGCCAGCAGCTTGGGGCAGGCCAACAATGAGCAGTTCTTC.

The chain carries TRBV7-9 and TRBJ1-4; unclear D gene. There are 18 residues in the CDR3. Looked up from germline, CDR1 is SEHNR and CDR2 is FQNEAQ (reference sequence). The ends were cut back, 1 base at V and 2 bases at J, with 17 bases in the middle. The CDR3 is CASSLVGRLRETNEKLFF. CDR3 bases: TGTGCCAGCAGCTTAGTCGGGAGACTTAGGGAGACTAATGAAAAACTGTTTTTT.

This sequence joins TRBV18 and TRBJ2-1; 8 bases are shared with TRBD2. Germline CDR1 KGHSH, CDR2 LQKENI. There are 13 residues in the CDR3. V gave up 2 bases and J gave up 6 bases; unmatched junction bases: 0. The CDR3 nucleotides are TGTGCCAGCTCACCAGGACTAGCCAATGAGCAGTTCTTC. This gives the protein CASSPGLANEQFF.

Only one count was recorded for this clone. The chain carries TRBV24-1 and TRBJ1-1; the match to TRBD1 covers 8 bases. Trimming removed 4 bases from V and 10 bases from J; junction bases left unmatched: 4. The V gene's germline CDR1 is KGHDR and CDR2 SFDVKD. The CDR3 extends over 12 amino acids. As DNA, the CDR3 is TGTGCCACCAGTGAGGGCAGGGGGCCAGCTTTCTTT. This translates into CATSEGRGPAFF.